One sample yielded the 15 T cell receptor beta chains listed below, sequenced in a study of T-cell reconstitution after alpha-beta-depleted transplantation in children. A library of TCRbeta sequences, prepared with unique molecular identifiers, was generated. TCRdb itself ran the PCR reads through MiXCR, one entry per CDR3 protein. The table records approximately 170,000 distinct CDR3 sequences, approximately 12% of them present only once. The source material was PBMCs, sampled before TCRalphabeta/CD19-depleted stem cell transplant. The receptor source for this set is a boy between 2 and 10 years old with acute myeloid leukemia, due to receive a stem cell transplant.

This clonotype was counted many times. This chain connects TRBV2 to TRBJ1-5; D is undetermined. Trimming stripped 3 bases from V and 0 bases from J, with 6 bases between. The CDR3 sequence is 14 residues long. Germline V lookup: CDR1 SNHLY, CDR2 FYNNEI. Here the CDR3 reads CASSEALSNQPQHF. CDR3 nucleotide sequence: TGTGCCAGCAGTGAGGCTCTTAGCAATCAGCCCCAGCATTTT.

This clonotype was seen many times. The chain is built from TRBV7-4 and TRBJ2-4; D tentatively fits TRBD1 or TRBD2 (7 bases each). The CDR3 runs to 15 residues. Germline V gene data show CDR1 as SGHVT and CDR2 as SQSDAQ. Deletions cut 9 bases from V and 1 base from J, with 16 bases between. The CDR3 sequence: CARKPAGQAKNIQYF. The CDR3 DNA reads as TGTGCCAGAAAGCCAGCGGGACAGGCCAAAAACATTCAGTACTTC. Based on the CDR3 plus reference TRBV7-4 and TRBJ2-4, the full variable domain is GAGVSQSPRYKVAKRGRDVALRCDSISGHVTLYWYRQTLGQGSEVLTYSQSDAQRDKSGRPSGRFSAERPERSVSTLKIQRTEQGDSAVYLCARKPAGQAKNIQYFGAGTRLSVL.

In this sample, this clonotype turned up a few times. This chain joins TRBV20-1 and TRBJ2-1, with TRBD2 identical over 9 bases. This CDR3 has 18 residues. CDR1 is DFQATT, CDR2 SNEGSKA, per germline (reference sequence). After removal of 0 bases from V and 0 bases from J, the junction contained 9 bases not matched to a gene. The CDR3 loop reads CSARDETSGISSYNEQFF. The CDR3 DNA is TGCAGTGCTAGAGATGAGACTAGCGGTATCAGCTCCTACAATGAGCAGTTCTTC.

This clonotype was found many times. The CDR3 here is CAISNQGARGEKLFF. The CDR3 coding sequence is TGTGCCATCAGCAATCAGGGGGCTAGGGGGGAAAAACTGTTTTTT. The genes are TRBV10-3 and TRBJ1-4; TRBD1 matches 8 bases. V trimming: 6 bases; J trimming: 8 bases; junction bases outside the gene matches: 11. Germline CDR1 ENHRY, CDR2 SYGVKD. The CDR3 is made up of 15 amino acids.

This clonotype was seen more than once but under ten times. The rearrangement links TRBV7-9 to TRBJ2-5; D is possibly TRBD1 (6 bases). Trimming cost V 0 bases and J 2 bases, with 10 bases left between them. This CDR3 has 15 residues. Germline V gives CDR1 SEHNR, CDR2 FQNEAQ (reference sequence). The CDR3 spells CASSLARTVQETQYF. The CDR3 DNA is TGTGCCAGCAGCTTAGCCAGGACAGTACAAGAGACCCAGTACTTC.

There are many counts of this clonotype. The chain is built from TRBV20-1 and TRBJ1-3, with D perhaps TRBD1 (5 bases). V was cut by 3 bases and J by 2 bases, with 14 bases left in between. The CDR3 sequence is 15 residues long. CDR1 and CDR2 (germline): DFQATT, SNEGSKA (reference sequence). CDR3 protein: CSASLGGAAGNTIYF. The CDR3 DNA reads as TGCAGTGCTAGTCTTGGTGGGGCAGCTGGAAACACCATATATTTT.

This clonotype has only a few counts. The chain links TRBV4-1 to TRBJ1-2; 11 positions agree with TRBD1. V lost 4 bases, J lost 4 bases, and 5 bases stayed unmatched. The CDR3 covers 15 residues. CDR1 MGHRA and CDR2 YSYEKL come from the germline V gene. The CDR3 DNA is TGCGCCAGCAGCCGAAGGACAGGGGGCGGCTATGGCTACACCTTC. Translating it yields CASSRRTGGGYGYTF.

This clonotype was observed at least ten times. The chain has TRBV27 and TRBJ2-3, with D uncertain. CDR3 size: 13 residues. CDR1 MNHEY and CDR2 SMNVEV come from the germline V gene (reference sequence). V lost 5 bases and J lost 5, with 11 bases in between. CDR3 sequence: CASSTTSEDTQYF. CDR3 DNA sequence: TGTGCCAGCAGTACCACGTCAGAAGATACGCAGTATTTT.

This clonotype was found many times. The chain links TRBV6-2 or TRBV6-3 to TRBJ2-7; 10 bases map to TRBD2. This CDR3 comprises 15 residues. Germline V CDR1 and CDR2: MNHEY, SVGEGT. V shed 2 bases and J 5 bases; nucleotides not matched to a gene: 6. CDR3 protein: CASSYRPSGGNEQYV. CDR3 in DNA: TGTGCCAGCAGTTACAGGCCTAGCGGGGGAAACGAGCAGTACGTC.

Remarks on this clonotype: A much larger clone lies one base from this, so it may be a read error. This chain joins TRBV4-2 and TRBJ2-2; maybe TRBD2 (5 bases). CDR3 length equals 15 residues. The germline V gene encodes CDR1 LGHNA and CDR2 YNFKEQ. V lost 1 base and J 4 bases, leaving 10 bases between the germline ends. CDR3 residues: CASSQGSSPTGELFF. The CDR3 nucleotides read TGTGCCAGCAGCCAAGGGTCTAGCCCCACCGGGGAGCTGTTTTTT.

This clonotype was detected many times. The V and J genes are TRBV20-1 and TRBJ1-1; weak D call: TRBD1 (5 bases). CDR3 length equals 15 residues. Per germline, CDR1 DFQATT and CDR2 SNEGSKA (reference sequence). Between the trimmed V and J ends, which lost 0 bases and 4 bases, there was a span of 15 bases. This CDR3 is CSARDVGGQGTEAFF. The CDR3 nucleotides read TGCAGTGCTAGAGACGTCGGAGGGCAGGGCACTGAAGCTTTCTTT.

Ten or more counts support this clonotype. The rearrangement uses TRBV20-1 and TRBJ2-7; a possible D gene is TRBD2 (6 bases). Germline V gene sequence: CDR1 DFQATT, CDR2 SNEGSKA (reference sequence). Deletions cut 5 bases from V and 7 bases from J, with 27 bases between. The CDR3 runs 16 residues. The CDR3 sequence is CSASSQRGGETGEQYF. CDR3 nucleotide sequence: TGCAGTGCTTCCTCGCAACGGGGCGGGGAAACGGGTGAGCAGTACTTC.

This clonotype was observed many times. This chain connects TRBV6-1 to TRBJ2-7; D tentatively reads TRBD1 or TRBD2 (6 bases each). The V and J ends lost 9 bases and 3 bases respectively, with 18 bases between them. This CDR3 has 14 residues. Germline CDR1 and CDR2: MNHNS and SASEGT. CDR3 nucleotides: TGTGCCAGGGATCGCGGGACAAGTGACTACGAGCAGTACGTC. This translates into CARDRGTSDYEQYV.

This clonotype was seen ten or more times. The V call is TRBV29-1, the J call TRBJ2-3, with D uncertain. The V gene's germline CDR1 is SQVTM and CDR2 ANQGSEA. V was trimmed by 0 bases and J by 0 bases, leaving 1 base between them. The CDR3 has 12 residues. In nucleotides, the CDR3 is TGCAGCGTTGAAGAAAGCACAGATACGCAGTATTTT. Protein product: CSVEESTDTQYF.

This clonotype was found many times. The rearrangement links TRBV7-9 to TRBJ1-1; the D gene is possibly TRBD1 (5 bases). Looked up from germline, CDR1 is SEHNR and CDR2 is FQNEAQ (reference sequence). Trimming took off 5 bases at V and 0 bases at J, with 13 bases between the two ends. The CDR3 consists of 15 residues. In nucleotides, the CDR3 is TGTGCCAGCAGCCGTGAGGAAGGGGTGAACACTGAAGCTTTCTTT. It translates to CASSREEGVNTEAFF.